These 8 T cell receptor beta chains originate from one sample sequenced in a study of shared clonotypes between healthy human individuals. Method: immunoSEQ multiplex PCR; TCRdb's copy keeps in-frame clones and lacks some. The data hold 1.6 million or so clones, with approximately 98.5% observed a single time. The material sequenced was naive CD4+ T cells sorted from blood. Noted subset: CD45RA+ positively selected. These receptors originate from a man aged 25-45 years in good health.

V gene TRBV15 combines with J gene TRBJ2-2; maybe TRBD2 (5 bases). V lost 5 bases and J lost 7, with 11 bases in between. The CDR3 contains 13 residues. CDR1 LNHNV and CDR2 YYDKDF come from the germline V gene (reference sequence). The CDR3 DNA reads TGTGCCACCAGCCGGGATGAGAGCGGGGAGCTGTTTTTT. This gives the protein CATSRDESGELFF. Supplemented by reference TRBV15 and TRBJ2-2, the full variable domain reads DAMVIQNPRYQVTQFGKPVTLSCSQTLNHNVMYWYQQKSSQAPKLLFHYYDKDFNNEADTPDNFQSRRPNTSFCFLDIRSPGLGDTAMYLCATSRDESGELFFGEGSRLTVL.

The CDR3 DNA reads as TGTGCCTGGAGAAACAGGGGCACAGATACGCAGTATTTT. It encodes CAWRNRGTDTQYF. The V and J genes are TRBV30 and TRBJ2-3, with D perhaps matching TRBD1 (6 bases). Germline V gene sequence: CDR1 GTSNPN, CDR2 SVGIG (reference sequence). The CDR3 is made up of 13 amino acids. V was clipped by 3 bases and J by 1 base, with 8 bases between them.

J is TRBJ2-3 and V is TRBV28; perhaps D is TRBD1 or TRBD2 (5 bases each). The CDR3 contains 11 residues. The V gene's germline CDR1 is MDHEN and CDR2 SYDVKM. With 3 bases removed from V and 10 bases from J, the gap between germline ends came to 8 bases. The CDR3 reads CASSFGGAQYF. Written as DNA, the CDR3 is TGTGCCAGCAGTTTTGGGGGTGCGCAGTATTTT.

The chain employs TRBV11-2 and TRBJ1-5; no clear D gene. The CDR3 spans 13 residues. V was cut by 3 bases and J by 4 bases, with 7 bases left in between. Germline V gene lookup returns CDR1 SGHAT and CDR2 FQNNGV. The CDR3 is CASSFLSNQPQHF. The CDR3 DNA sequence: TGTGCCAGCAGCTTCCTATCGAATCAGCCCCAGCATTTT.

The chain carries TRBV9 and TRBJ2-1, with 12 bases fitting TRBD2. Germline CDR1 reads SGDLS; CDR2 reads YYNGEE. The CDR3 extends over 18 amino acids. The ends lost 0 bases at V and 8 bases at J; junction bases unmatched: 12. CDR3 loop: CASSVDGRLAGEGDEQFF. In DNA form, the CDR3 reads TGTGCCAGCAGCGTAGACGGGAGACTAGCGGGGGAGGGCGATGAGCAGTTCTTC. Full variable domain (missing parts from reference TRBV9 and TRBJ2-1): DSGVTQTPKHLITATGQRVTLRCSPRSGDLSVYWYQQSLDQGLQFLIQYYNGEERAKGNILERFSAQQFPDLHSELNLSSLELGDSALYFCASSVDGRLAGEGDEQFFGPGTRLTVL.

The chain links TRBV29-1 to TRBJ1-1; D unresolved. CDR3 size: 15 residues. V was cut by 4 bases and J by 1 base, with 16 bases left in between. Germline values: CDR1 SQVTM, CDR2 ANQGSEA. The CDR3 bases are TGCAGCGTTGGAGGCACCCGGCTACAGAACACTGAAGCTTTCTTT. Its translation is CSVGGTRLQNTEAFF.

J is TRBJ2-7 and V is TRBV10-3, with 11 bases identical to TRBD1. The germline gives CDR1 ENHRY, CDR2 SYGVKD. V gave up 10 bases and J gave up 7 bases; unmatched junction bases: 6. The CDR3 runs 12 residues. CDR3 loop: CASRTGGKEQYF. The CDR3 DNA follows: TGTGCCAGCAGGACAGGGGGCAAGGAGCAGTACTTC.

The rearrangement uses TRBV5-1 and TRBJ1-2; no reliable D call. This CDR3 contains 13 residues. V lost 0 bases and J lost 8, with 11 bases in between. Germline CDR1 and CDR2: SGHRS and YFSETQ. The CDR3 sequence is CASSLGQAEGYTF. CDR3 DNA sequence: TGCGCCAGCAGCTTGGGCCAGGCGGAGGGCTACACCTTC.